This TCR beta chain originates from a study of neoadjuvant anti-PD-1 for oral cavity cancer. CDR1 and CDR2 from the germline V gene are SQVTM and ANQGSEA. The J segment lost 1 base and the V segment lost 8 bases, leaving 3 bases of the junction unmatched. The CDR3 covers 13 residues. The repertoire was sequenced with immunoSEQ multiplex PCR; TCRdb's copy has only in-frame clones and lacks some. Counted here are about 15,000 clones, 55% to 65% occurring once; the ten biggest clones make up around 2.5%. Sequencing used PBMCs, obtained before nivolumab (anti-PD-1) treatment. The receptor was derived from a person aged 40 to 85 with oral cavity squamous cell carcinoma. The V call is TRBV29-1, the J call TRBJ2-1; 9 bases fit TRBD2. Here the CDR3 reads CSCLAGSYNEQFF. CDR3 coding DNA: TGCAGCTGTCTAGCGGGGTCCTACAATGAGCAGTTCTTC.